This passage covers 27 T cell receptor beta chains from one sample sequenced in a study of radiotherapy plus CTLA-4 blockade in lung cancer (dated by TCRdb to the late 2010s). To prepare the library, the immunoSEQ multiplex PCR assay was applied. The table was pulled from immuneACCESS by TCRdb, which kept in-frame rearrangements only. Such tables lose some clones; where checked, under half of the loss comes from unresolved V genes, and the rest has no known cause. For this sample there are about 62,000 clones; approximately 79% appear just once. The ten most abundant clones make up approximately 2.8% of the sample. The specimen comprised peripheral blood, sampled from a patient treated with radiotherapy plus ipilimumab. The receptor set was obtained from a human donor with non-small cell lung cancer who had a complete response to radiotherapy plus ipilimumab.

This clone was found a few times. The V gene is TRBV4-1, the J gene TRBJ2-1, with D perhaps matching TRBD2 (6 bases). V shed 7 bases and J shed 5 bases, with 12 bases lying between them. Germline lookup yields CDR1 MGHRA and CDR2 YSYEKL. CDR3 length: 13 amino acids. CDR3 amino acids: CASTAGLNNEQFF. The CDR3 DNA reads TGCGCCAGCACCGCGGGACTCAACAATGAGCAGTTCTTC.

The chain combines TRBV6-6 with TRBJ1-1, with a tentative D call TRBD1 (5 bases). Germline V gene lookup returns CDR1 MNHNY and CDR2 SVGAGI (reference sequence). The CDR3 totals 14 residues. The V end was cut by 5 bases, the J end by 10 bases, with 20 bases between. CDR3 sequence: CASSPARDSTAAFF. CDR3 in DNA: TGTGCCAGCAGTCCCGCTAGGGACTCGACGGCAGCTTTCTTT.

The J gene is TRBJ2-5, the V gene TRBV6-1; D may be TRBD1 (6 bases). The CDR3 has 15 residues. Germline values: CDR1 MNHNS, CDR2 SASEGT. Trimming pared 1 base from V and 11 bases from J, leaving 20 bases between. CDR3 loop: CASSEVRQANGEQYF. CDR3 nucleotide sequence: TGTGCCAGCAGTGAAGTGAGACAGGCCAATGGTGAGCAGTACTTC.

The chain uses TRBV5-4 and TRBJ1-5; D might be TRBD1 (6 bases). The V and J ends lost 4 bases and 5 bases respectively, with 16 bases between them. This CDR3 has 15 residues. CDR1 and CDR2 from the germline V gene are SGHNT and YYREEE (reference sequence). Here the CDR3 DNA reads TGTGCCAGCAGCACCCTCCCAGGGGTGGATCAGCCCCAGCATTTT. This gives the protein CASSTLPGVDQPQHF.

The chain links TRBV9 to TRBJ2-1; the match to TRBD2 covers 8 bases. CDR1 is SGDLS, CDR2 YYNGEE, per germline. CDR3 length: 15 residues. The V and J ends lost 3 bases and 7 bases, in that order; junction bases with no gene match: 9. DNA of the CDR3: TGTGCCAGCAGCGGTGGGGGGCGGGAGGTAAATGAGCAGTTCTTC. Amino acids: CASSGGGREVNEQFF.

The CDR3 sequence is CASSQGLGLGEQYF. The DNA of the CDR3 is TGCGCCAGCAGCCAAGGGCTGGGGCTGGGGGAGCAGTACTTC. The V call is TRBV4-1, the J call TRBJ2-7; maybe TRBD1 (5 bases). Germline CDR1 reads MGHRA; CDR2 reads YSYEKL. V lost 1 base, J lost 7 bases, and 14 bases lay in between. The length of the CDR3 is 14 residues.

The genes are TRBV28 and TRBJ2-3; 7 nucleotides match TRBD2. V gave up 3 bases and J gave up 4 bases; unmatched junction bases: 10. The CDR3 sequence is 16 residues long. Per the germline V gene, CDR1 is MDHEN and CDR2 is SYDVKM. The CDR3 coding sequence is TGTGCCAGCAGTTTCGAGGGCGGGAGTCGGGCAGATACGCAGTATTTT. Residues: CASSFEGGSRADTQYF.

The V call is TRBV5-1, the J call TRBJ2-1; 12 nucleotides agree with TRBD1. J gave up 9 bases and V 5 bases, and 9 bases lay outside the gene matches. Germline CDR1 SGHRS, CDR2 YFSETQ. The CDR3 loop spans 15 amino acids. The CDR3 DNA reads as TGCGCCAGCAGTCCCGGGACAGGGGGCAAGAGTGAGCAGTTCTTC. This codes for CASSPGTGGKSEQFF.

The chain couples TRBV19 to TRBJ2-7, with TRBD1 identical over 9 bases. This CDR3 has 15 amino acids. The V gene's germline CDR1 is LNHDA and CDR2 SQIVND (reference sequence). The junction had 14 bases not matched to a gene; V was cut back by 10 bases and J by 4 bases. The CDR3, as DNA: TGTGCCACCGGATCGTCCGGGACAGGGAGATACGAGCAGTACTTC. Its protein product is CATGSSGTGRYEQYF.

The chain recombines TRBV28 with TRBJ2-7, with 10 bases identical to TRBD2. This CDR3 region has 17 residues. CDR1 is MDHEN, CDR2 SYDVKM, per germline. V shed 1 base and J 2 bases; nucleotides not matched to a gene: 8. The CDR3 protein is CASSLSLFTSGTYEQYF. The CDR3, as DNA: TGTGCCAGCAGTTTATCCCTGTTTACTAGCGGGACCTACGAGCAGTACTTC.

The chain employs TRBV7-2 and TRBJ2-1, with 9 positions matching TRBD2. V lost 1 base, J lost 6 bases, and 13 bases stayed unmatched. CDR1 is SGHTA and CDR2 is FQGNSA in the germline V gene. This CDR3 is 18 amino acids long. The CDR3 nucleotides read TGTGCCAGCAGCTTAGATCCGCGGGGGGGTTCTAATCGCAATGAGCAGTTCTTC. Protein: CASSLDPRGGSNRNEQFF. Variable domain in full (rest from reference TRBV7-2 and TRBJ2-1): GAGVSQSPSNKVTEKGKDVELRCDPISGHTALYWYRQSLGQGLEFLIYFQGNSAPDKSGLPSDRFSAERTGGSVSTLTIQRTQQEDSAVYLCASSLDPRGGSNRNEQFFGPGTRLTVL.

V and J are TRBV21-1 and TRBJ1-4; TRBD1 was called by the table and not checked on the DNA. TRBV21-1 is marked as a pseudogene. The CDR3 has 17 amino acids. The CDR3 bases are TGTGCCAGCAGCAAAGGGGGCCTGGGGCGGCCTAATGAAAAACTGTTTTTT. As protein: CASSKGGLGRPNEKLFF.

The count of this clone is one. The chain employs TRBV15 and TRBJ1-2; 7 bases are shared with TRBD1. The V gene's germline CDR1 is LNHNV and CDR2 YYDKDF (reference sequence). V dropped 5 bases and J dropped 6; count of bases not matched to a gene: 12. The CDR3 is 15 residues long. CDR3 residues: CATSPWETGSDGYTF. CDR3 coding DNA: TGTGCCACCAGCCCCTGGGAGACAGGGTCGGATGGCTACACCTTC.

J is TRBJ2-3 and V is TRBV28, with D possibly being TRBD1 (6 bases). The CDR3 runs 16 residues. V dropped 5 bases and J dropped 1 base, with 16 bases sitting between them. Germline CDR1 reads MDHEN; CDR2 reads SYDVKM. Here the CDR3 reads CASSGVTGSRTDTQYF. As DNA, the CDR3 is TGTGCCAGCAGTGGGGTCACAGGGTCCCGCACAGATACGCAGTATTTT.

The chain joins TRBV7-3 to TRBJ2-7; D ambiguous. The CDR3 spans 13 residues. Between the trimmed V and J ends, which lost 5 bases and 4 bases, there was a span of 12 bases. The germline V gene encodes CDR1 SGHTA and CDR2 FQGTGA. The chain's CDR3 is CASSHSTGYEQYF. For the CDR3, the DNA is TGTGCCAGCAGCCACTCGACTGGTTACGAGCAGTACTTC. The variable domain in full, with the rest retrieved from reference TRBV7-3 and TRBJ2-7, is GAGVSQTPSNKVTEKGKYVELRCDPISGHTALYWYRQSLGQGPEFLIYFQGTGAADDSGLPNDRFFAVRPEGSVSTLKIQRTERGDSAVYLCASSHSTGYEQYFGPGTRLTVT.

This chain joins TRBV5-1 and TRBJ2-7; 7 nucleotides line up with TRBD2. The CDR3 consists of 18 residues. Germline trimming cut 6 bases from V and 4 bases from J; bases unmatched to any gene: 22. Per germline, CDR1 SGHRS and CDR2 YFSETQ. In DNA, the CDR3 is TGCGCCAGCAACCTGGGTCTGAGACTAGCAGGCAAGCTATACGAGCAGTACTTC. Its protein is CASNLGLRLAGKLYEQYF.

The chain couples TRBV19 to TRBJ2-7; TRBD1 is a possible D gene (5 bases). Germline loops: CDR1 LNHDA, CDR2 SQIVND (reference sequence). CDR3 size: 13 residues. Trimming removed 8 bases from V and 1 base from J, with 12 bases in between. The CDR3 spells CASQETDSYEQYF. The CDR3 DNA reads as TGTGCCAGTCAGGAGACAGATTCCTACGAGCAGTACTTC.

The V and J genes are TRBV21-1 and TRBJ1-1; the table assigns TRBD1, which was not confirmed against the DNA. TRBV21-1 is a known pseudogene. This CDR3 is built from 17 residues. CDR3 DNA: TGTGCCAGCAGCAACCTAAGAGGGTACAGGGGGAACACTGAAGCTTTCTTT. This sequence encodes CASSNLRGYRGNTEAFF.

The V and J genes are TRBV9 and TRBJ2-5; the D is unclear. Per the germline V gene, CDR1 is SGDLS and CDR2 is YYNGEE. V was cut by 0 bases and J by 0 bases, with 6 bases left in between. The CDR3 loop spans 14 amino acids. The CDR3 is CASSVDGNQETQYF. The CDR3, as DNA: TGTGCCAGCAGCGTAGATGGCAACCAAGAGACCCAGTACTTC. Filled out from reference TRBV9 and TRBJ2-5, the complete variable domain reads DSGVTQTPKHLITATGQRVTLRCSPRSGDLSVYWYQQSLDQGLQFLIQYYNGEERAKGNILERFSAQQFPDLHSELNLSSLELGDSALYFCASSVDGNQETQYFGPGTRLLVL.

J is TRBJ1-4 and V is TRBV30, with 7 bases identical to TRBD1. After removal of 5 bases from V and 15 bases from J, the junction contained 9 bases not matched to a gene. Germline V CDR1 and CDR2: GTSNPN, SVGIG (reference sequence). This CDR3 is 11 amino acids long. The CDR3 DNA follows: TGTGCCTGGGATACAGGGGCCCGTTTGTTTTTT. It is translated as CAWDTGARLFF.

J is TRBJ1-4 and V is TRBV6-5, with 7 bases aligning to TRBD1. Germline values: CDR1 MNHEY, CDR2 SVGAGI. The CDR3 loop spans 15 amino acids. V gave up 5 bases and J gave up 7 bases; unmatched junction bases: 10. Written as DNA, the CDR3 is TGTGCCAGCAGTAGACAAACAGGGGTGGGTGAAAAACTGTTTTTT. This sequence encodes CASSRQTGVGEKLFF.

The V call is TRBV18, the J call TRBJ2-1; 14 nucleotides line up with TRBD2. CDR3 length: 17 residues. The V gene's germline CDR1 is KGHSH and CDR2 LQKENI. V lost 5 bases to trimming and J lost 0 bases; unmatched junction nucleotides: 3. CDR3 sequence reads: CASSSTSGRASYNEQFF. The CDR3 DNA is TGTGCCAGCTCATCGACTAGCGGGAGGGCCTCCTACAATGAGCAGTTCTTC. The full variable domain, with the rest looked up from reference TRBV18 and TRBJ2-1, is NAGVMQNPRHLVRRRGQEARLRCSPMKGHSHVYWYRQLPEEGLKFMVYLQKENIIDESGMPKERFSAEFPKEGPSILRIQQVVRGDSAAYFCASSSTSGRASYNEQFFGPGTRLTVL.

The chain joins TRBV27 to TRBJ2-1, with D perhaps TRBD2 (6 bases). The length of the CDR3 is 16 residues. In germline, CDR1 is MNHEY, CDR2 SMNVEV (reference sequence). Trimming took off 2 bases at V and 0 bases at J, with 11 bases between the two ends. CDR3 amino acids: CASSLQGLSSYNEQFF. In DNA, the CDR3 is TGTGCCAGCAGTTTACAGGGACTGAGCTCCTACAATGAGCAGTTCTTC.

V gene TRBV18 combines with J gene TRBJ2-7; maybe TRBD2 (5 bases). In germline, CDR1 is KGHSH, CDR2 LQKENI. Trimming took 2 bases from V and 2 from J, leaving 19 bases between them. The CDR3 extends over 17 amino acids. In DNA, the CDR3 is TGTGCCAGCTCACCAAATTCACTCAGCACCGGGGCCTACGAGCAGTACTTC. It yields the protein CASSPNSLSTGAYEQYF.

The gene calls are TRBV14 and TRBJ2-3; TRBD2 aligns across 11 bases. CDR1 is SGHDN and CDR2 is FVKESK in the germline V gene. V gave up 5 bases and J gave up 5 bases; unmatched junction bases: 0. There are 13 residues in the CDR3. The CDR3 nucleotides are TGTGCCAGCAGCGGACTAGCGGGAGATACGCAGTATTTT. Encoded protein: CASSGLAGDTQYF.

The chain is built from TRBV15 and TRBJ1-3, with a possible D match to TRBD1 (6 bases). V lost 9 bases to trimming and J lost 0 bases, with 12 bases between them. Germline-derived CDR1 and CDR2 are LNHNV and YYDKDF (reference sequence). This CDR3 is built from 14 residues. The CDR3 spells CATGQGDSGNTIYF. For the CDR3, the DNA is TGTGCCACGGGACAAGGAGACTCTGGAAACACCATATATTTT.

This rearrangement joins TRBV2 to TRBJ2-7, with unresolved D. This CDR3 comprises 14 residues. The germline V gene encodes CDR1 SNHLY and CDR2 FYNNEI. V dropped 6 bases and J dropped 0 bases, with 12 bases sitting between them. The CDR3 is CASRVSYVSYEQYF. Written as DNA, the CDR3 is TGTGCCAGCAGGGTAAGCTATGTCTCCTACGAGCAGTACTTC. The complete variable domain, with remaining parts taken from reference TRBV2 and TRBJ2-7, reads EPEVTQTPSHQVTQMGQEVILRCVPISNHLYFYWYRQILGQKVEFLVSFYNNEISEKSEIFDDQFSVERPDGSNFTLKIRSTKLEDSAMYFCASRVSYVSYEQYFGPGTRLTVT.